A selection of T cell receptor beta chains follows, all from one sample in a study of blood T cell repertoires in COVID-19. Using immunoSEQ multiplex PCR, the repertoire was profiled, and TCRdb retains in-frame clones only, with some absent. Found here are over 150,000 clones, approximately 84% of them singletons; the top ten hold 12% to 15%. Sequences were obtained from peripheral blood. The receptors here all came from a man between 18 and 29 years old with active or convalescent COVID-19. CDR3s include the opening cysteine and the closing phenylalanine or tryptophan. Each record gives: D gene, J gene, clone size, V gene, CDR3 protein, CDR3 DNA. D genes are given only for firm matches. Clone size appears in some rows only: once, few, many, or a class for an expanded clone.

d_call: TRBD1; j_call: TRBJ2-3; clone_size: NA; v_call: TRBV3-1/TRBV3-2; cdr3_aa: CASSLNRGTLADTQYF; cdr3_nt: TGTGCCAGCAGCCTTAACAGGGGGACTCTCGCGGATACGCAGTATTTT
d_call: TRBD1; j_call: TRBJ1-1; clone_size: once; v_call: TRBV10-1; cdr3_aa: CASSAGQGATEAFF; cdr3_nt: TGCGCCAGCAGTGCGGGACAGGGGGCAACTGAAGCTTTCTTT
d_call: NA; j_call: TRBJ1-5; clone_size: NA; v_call: TRBV29-1; cdr3_aa: CSVRTSDQPQHF; cdr3_nt: TGCAGCGTTAGGACAAGTGATCAGCCCCAGCATTTT
d_call: NA; j_call: TRBJ1-3; clone_size: NA; v_call: TRBV30; cdr3_aa: CAWSDGTWGNTIYF; cdr3_nt: TGTGCCTGGAGTGACGGGACTTGGGGAAACACCATATATTTT
d_call: NA; j_call: TRBJ2-1; clone_size: NA; v_call: TRBV2; cdr3_aa: CASRPRGHNEQFF; cdr3_nt: TGTGCCAGCAGACCCCGTGGGCACAATGAGCAGTTCTTC
d_call: TRBD2; j_call: TRBJ2-7; clone_size: NA; v_call: TRBV25-1; cdr3_aa: CASAGTSGYEQYF; cdr3_nt: TGTGCCAGCGCTGGGACTAGCGGCTACGAGCAGTACTTC
d_call: NA; j_call: TRBJ1-5; clone_size: NA; v_call: TRBV27; cdr3_aa: CASSTLSGGFSNQPQHF; cdr3_nt: TGTGCCAGCAGCACCTTATCCGGGGGGTTTAGCAATCAGCCCCAGCATTTT
d_call: TRBD2; j_call: TRBJ2-1; clone_size: NA; v_call: TRBV10-3; cdr3_aa: CAISGGTSGSSYNEQFF; cdr3_nt: TGTGCCATCAGTGGGGGGACTAGCGGGAGCTCCTACAATGAGCAGTTCTTC
d_call: NA; j_call: TRBJ2-1; clone_size: NA; v_call: TRBV21-1; cdr3_aa: CASSNRKRSWRTSGVNEQFF; cdr3_nt: TGTGCCAGCAGCAACCGCAAAAGATCGTGGAGGACTAGCGGGGTTAATGAGCAGTTCTTC
d_call: NA; j_call: TRBJ2-7; clone_size: NA; v_call: TRBV10-1; cdr3_aa: CASSVSGHFYEQYF; cdr3_nt: TGCGCCAGCAGTGTGTCGGGACACTTCTACGAGCAGTACTTC
d_call: TRBD1; j_call: TRBJ1-2; clone_size: NA; v_call: TRBV28; cdr3_aa: CASSLGDRAYGYTF; cdr3_nt: TGTGCCAGCAGTTTAGGGGACAGGGCGTATGGCTACACCTTC
d_call: NA; j_call: TRBJ2-7; clone_size: NA; v_call: TRBV9; cdr3_aa: CASSVGGSSYEQYF; cdr3_nt: TGTGCCAGCAGCGTAGGGGGCAGCTCCTACGAGCAGTACTTC
d_call: NA; j_call: TRBJ1-1; clone_size: NA; v_call: TRBV5-4; cdr3_aa: CASNGGQGSEAFF; cdr3_nt: TGTGCCAGCAATGGTGGTCAGGGATCTGAAGCTTTCTTT
d_call: NA; j_call: TRBJ2-5; clone_size: NA; v_call: TRBV6-1; cdr3_aa: CASSEAQGAEGETQYF; cdr3_nt: TGTGCCAGCAGTGAAGCCCAAGGAGCGGAGGGTGAGACCCAGTACTTC
d_call: TRBD1; j_call: TRBJ2-1; clone_size: NA; v_call: TRBV4-1; cdr3_aa: CASSQDRAGGYNEQFF; cdr3_nt: TGCGCCAGCAGCCAAGATAGGGCAGGGGGATACAATGAGCAGTTCTTC
d_call: NA; j_call: TRBJ1-6; clone_size: NA; v_call: TRBV20-1; cdr3_aa: CSASDQGRNSPLHF; cdr3_nt: TGCAGTGCTAGTGATCAGGGAAGGAATTCACCCCTCCACTTT
d_call: TRBD1; j_call: TRBJ1-6; clone_size: NA; v_call: TRBV10-3; cdr3_aa: CAIRGLDRGNSPLHF; cdr3_nt: TGTGCCATCAGGGGCCTAGACAGGGGTAATTCACCCCTCCACTTT
d_call: TRBD1; j_call: TRBJ1-4; clone_size: NA; v_call: TRBV5-1; cdr3_aa: CASSNGRDRAEKLFF; cdr3_nt: TGCGCCAGCAGTAACGGCCGGGACAGGGCTGAAAAACTGTTTTTT
d_call: TRBD1; j_call: TRBJ1-1; clone_size: once; v_call: TRBV20-1; cdr3_aa: CSASFLGDSVNTEAFF; cdr3_nt: TGCAGTGCTAGTTTCCTGGGGGACAGCGTGAACACTGAAGCTTTCTTT
d_call: TRBD2; j_call: TRBJ2-7; clone_size: NA; v_call: TRBV18; cdr3_aa: CASSLQAGGTYEQYF; cdr3_nt: TGTGCCAGCTCACTTCAAGCGGGGGGAACCTACGAGCAGTACTTC
d_call: TRBD2; j_call: TRBJ2-1; clone_size: NA; v_call: TRBV5-8; cdr3_aa: CASSFSASGYNEQFF; cdr3_nt: TGTGCCAGCAGCTTTTCGGCTAGCGGCTACAATGAGCAGTTCTTC
d_call: TRBD1; j_call: TRBJ2-5; clone_size: NA; v_call: TRBV7-3; cdr3_aa: CASSPKTGMGETQYF; cdr3_nt: TGTGCCAGCAGCCCTAAGACAGGGATGGGAGAGACCCAGTACTTC
d_call: TRBD1; j_call: TRBJ2-7; clone_size: NA; v_call: TRBV5-1; cdr3_aa: CASSLFRDRGRTSYEQYF; cdr3_nt: TGCGCCAGCAGCTTGTTCCGGGACAGGGGGCGGACCTCCTACGAGCAGTACTTC
d_call: NA; j_call: TRBJ2-5; clone_size: NA; v_call: TRBV28; cdr3_aa: CAVRVSGETQYF; cdr3_nt: TGTGCCGTCAGGGTTTCAGGCGAGACCCAGTACTTC
d_call: NA; j_call: TRBJ2-5; clone_size: once; v_call: TRBV5-1; cdr3_aa: CASSGGASGQETQYF; cdr3_nt: TGCGCCAGCAGCGGGGGGGCTAGCGGACAAGAGACCCAGTACTTC
d_call: NA; j_call: TRBJ2-2; clone_size: NA; v_call: TRBV7-2; cdr3_aa: CASSLAPGSVGELFF; cdr3_nt: TGTGCCAGCAGCTTAGCGCCGGGGTCCGTCGGGGAGCTGTTTTTT
d_call: NA; j_call: TRBJ2-3; clone_size: NA; v_call: TRBV18; cdr3_aa: CASSPPARGLDTQYF; cdr3_nt: TGTGCCAGCTCACCACCTGCAAGGGGTCTCGATACGCAGTATTTT
d_call: TRBD2; j_call: TRBJ2-6; clone_size: NA; v_call: TRBV2; cdr3_aa: CASSASGGSGANVLTF; cdr3_nt: TGTGCCAGCAGTGCTAGCGGGGGGTCTGGGGCCAACGTCCTGACTTTC
d_call: TRBD2; j_call: TRBJ2-1; clone_size: NA; v_call: TRBV5-1; cdr3_aa: CASSPEAGGRYNEQFF; cdr3_nt: TGCGCCAGCAGCCCTGAAGCGGGGGGCCGGTACAATGAGCAGTTCTTC
d_call: TRBD1; j_call: TRBJ1-2; clone_size: NA; v_call: TRBV25-1; cdr3_aa: CASSDQGAGYYGYTF; cdr3_nt: TGTGCCAGCAGTGATCAGGGGGCGGGGTATTATGGCTACACCTTC
d_call: NA; j_call: TRBJ1-6; clone_size: NA; v_call: TRBV15; cdr3_aa: CATSRDGLQGGDSPLHF; cdr3_nt: TGTGCCACCAGCAGAGATGGGCTGCAGGGAGGCGATTCACCCCTCCACTTT
d_call: TRBD1; j_call: TRBJ1-5; clone_size: NA; v_call: TRBV20-1; cdr3_aa: CSASGQGAGELGNQPQHF; cdr3_nt: TGCAGTGCTAGTGGACAGGGGGCGGGGGAACTTGGCAATCAGCCCCAGCATTTT
d_call: TRBD2; j_call: TRBJ2-3; clone_size: NA; v_call: TRBV6-1; cdr3_aa: CASSEEGLSTDTQYF; cdr3_nt: TGTGCCAGCAGTGAAGAGGGACTAAGCACAGATACGCAGTATTTT
d_call: TRBD1; j_call: TRBJ2-5; clone_size: once; v_call: TRBV12-5; cdr3_aa: CASGPGTGGRETQYF; cdr3_nt: TGTGCTAGTGGCCCCGGGACAGGGGGTCGAGAGACCCAGTACTTC
d_call: TRBD2; j_call: TRBJ2-7; clone_size: NA; v_call: TRBV7-9; cdr3_aa: CASSLISGGSYEQYF; cdr3_nt: TGTGCCAGCAGCTTAATTAGCGGGGGGTCCTACGAGCAGTACTTC
d_call: TRBD1; j_call: TRBJ1-1; clone_size: NA; v_call: TRBV4-1; cdr3_aa: CASSQVATGFRMNTEAFF; cdr3_nt: TGCGCCAGCAGCCAAGTCGCGACAGGGTTCCGAATGAACACTGAAGCTTTCTTT
d_call: TRBD1; j_call: TRBJ1-1; clone_size: NA; v_call: TRBV6-1; cdr3_aa: CASSDGTGAEAFF; cdr3_nt: TGTGCCAGCAGTGACGGGACAGGGGCTGAAGCTTTCTTT
d_call: TRBD1; j_call: TRBJ2-2; clone_size: NA; v_call: TRBV19; cdr3_aa: CASTQDRGPTGELFF; cdr3_nt: TGTGCCAGTACTCAGGACAGGGGGCCCACCGGGGAGCTGTTTTTT
d_call: NA; j_call: TRBJ2-3; clone_size: NA; v_call: TRBV11-3; cdr3_aa: CASSRGLPTDTQYF; cdr3_nt: TGTGCCAGCAGCAGAGGACTTCCAACAGATACGCAGTATTTT
d_call: TRBD2; j_call: TRBJ2-7; clone_size: NA; v_call: TRBV28; cdr3_aa: CASKGLAGRGEQYF; cdr3_nt: TGTGCCAGCAAGGGACTAGCGGGAAGGGGCGAGCAGTACTTC
d_call: TRBD2; j_call: TRBJ2-1; clone_size: once; v_call: TRBV13; cdr3_aa: CASSPSSGKNYNEQFF; cdr3_nt: TGTGCCAGCAGCCCTTCTAGCGGGAAGAACTACAATGAGCAGTTCTTC